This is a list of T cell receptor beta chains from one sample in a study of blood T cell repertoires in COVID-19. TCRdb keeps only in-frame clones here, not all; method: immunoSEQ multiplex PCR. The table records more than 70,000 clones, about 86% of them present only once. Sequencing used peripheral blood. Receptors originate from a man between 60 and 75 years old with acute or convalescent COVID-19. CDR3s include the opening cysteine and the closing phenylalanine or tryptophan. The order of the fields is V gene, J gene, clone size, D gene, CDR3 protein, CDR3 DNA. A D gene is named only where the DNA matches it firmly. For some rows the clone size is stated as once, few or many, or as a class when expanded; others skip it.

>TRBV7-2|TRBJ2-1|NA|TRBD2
CASSLAPGRLAGTSEQFF
TGTGCCAGCAGCTTAGCTCCCGGCCGACTAGCGGGGACAAGTGAGCAGTTCTTC
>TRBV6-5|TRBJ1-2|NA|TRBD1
CASRPDRGLFGYTF
TGTGCCAGCAGGCCGGACAGGGGGCTTTTTGGCTACACCTTC
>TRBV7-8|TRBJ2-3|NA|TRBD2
CASSRGSSGGDTDTQYF
TGTGCCAGCAGCCGAGGGTCTAGCGGGGGGGACACAGATACGCAGTATTTT
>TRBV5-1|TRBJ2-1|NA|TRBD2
CASSFELAGGYEQFF
TGCGCCAGCAGCTTTGAACTAGCGGGTGGTTATGAGCAGTTCTTC
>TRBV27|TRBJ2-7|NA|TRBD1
CASSLSSGGSYEQYF
TGTGCCAGCAGTTTATCATCAGGGGGCTCCTACGAGCAGTACTTC
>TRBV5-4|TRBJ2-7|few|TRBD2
CASRPGTSGTYEQYF
TGTGCCAGCAGACCCGGGACTAGCGGAACCTACGAGCAGTACTTC
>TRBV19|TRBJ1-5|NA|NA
CASSIRGSNQPQHF
TGTGCCAGTAGTATCCGGGGGAGCAATCAGCCCCAGCATTTT
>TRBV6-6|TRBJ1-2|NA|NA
CASSQGTSRVYGYTF
TGTGCCAGCAGTCAAGGGACATCGAGAGTCTATGGCTACACCTTC
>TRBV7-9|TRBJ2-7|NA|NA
CASSTEPYEQYF
TGTGCCAGCAGCACTGAACCCTACGAGCAGTACTTC
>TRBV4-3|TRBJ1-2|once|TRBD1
CASSQERTGVWGYTF
TGCGCCAGCAGCCAAGAGAGGACAGGGGTTTGGGGCTACACCTTC
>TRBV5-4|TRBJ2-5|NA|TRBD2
CASSLGLAGGQETQYF
TGTGCCAGCAGCTTAGGACTAGCGGGGGGTCAAGAGACCCAGTACTTC
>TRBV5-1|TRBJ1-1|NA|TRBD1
CASSRGQSDTEAFF
TGCGCCAGCAGCCGGGGACAGAGCGACACTGAAGCTTTCTTT
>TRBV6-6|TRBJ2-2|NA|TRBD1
CASTPPRQGAGELFF
TGTGCCAGCACCCCCCCGAGACAGGGCGCCGGGGAGCTGTTTTTT
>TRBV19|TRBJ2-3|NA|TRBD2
CASSERGPKISTDTQYF
TGTGCCAGTAGTGAGCGGGGGCCGAAAATCAGTACAGATACGCAGTATTTT
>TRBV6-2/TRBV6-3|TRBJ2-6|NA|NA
CASSYGPSGANVLTF
TGTGCCAGCAGTTACGGCCCGAGCGGAGCCAACGTCCTGACTTTC
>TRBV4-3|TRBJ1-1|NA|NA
CASSHNLGGVEAFF
TGCGCCAGCAGCCACAACCTAGGAGGCGTTGAAGCTTTCTTT
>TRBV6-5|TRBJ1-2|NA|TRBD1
CASSRQGLGYTF
TGTGCCAGCAGTAGACAGGGACTGGGCTACACCTTC
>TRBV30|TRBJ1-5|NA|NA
CAWSKQGRQPQHF
TGTGCCTGGAGTAAACAGGGACGGCAGCCCCAGCATTTT
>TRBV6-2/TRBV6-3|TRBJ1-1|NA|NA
CASSYPGFNTEAFF
TGTGCCAGCAGTTACCCCGGGTTTAACACTGAAGCTTTCTTT
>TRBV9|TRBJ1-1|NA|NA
CASSAVGTEAFF
TGTGCCAGCAGCGCGGTTGGCACTGAAGCTTTCTTT
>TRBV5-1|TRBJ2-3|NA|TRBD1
CASSSGQGPDTQYF
TGCGCCAGCAGCTCGGGACAGGGGCCAGATACGCAGTATTTT
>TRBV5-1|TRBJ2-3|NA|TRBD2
CASSFHPGGSTDTQYF
TGCGCCAGCAGCTTCCATCCGGGGGGGAGCACAGATACGCAGTATTTT
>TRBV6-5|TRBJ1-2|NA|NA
CASSYAGRLDGYTF
TGTGCCAGCAGTTACGCGGGGAGGTTGGATGGCTACACCTTC
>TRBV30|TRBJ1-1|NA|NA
CAWRVGHNTEAFF
TGTGCCTGGAGGGTGGGACATAACACTGAAGCTTTCTTT
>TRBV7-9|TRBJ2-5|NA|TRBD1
CASTTGQAGETQYF
TGTGCCAGCACTACCGGACAGGCTGGGGAGACCCAGTACTTC
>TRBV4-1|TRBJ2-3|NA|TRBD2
CASSQVRLAGVPDTQYF
TGCGCCAGCAGCCAAGTGCGACTAGCCGGAGTCCCAGATACGCAGTATTTT
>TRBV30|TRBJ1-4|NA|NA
CAWSYRPRGNEKLFF
TGTGCCTGGAGTTATCGACCACGCGGCAATGAAAAACTGTTTTTT
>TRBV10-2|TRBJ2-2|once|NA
CASRDIHTNTGELFF
TGCGCCAGCAGGGACATACACACGAACACCGGGGAGCTGTTTTTT
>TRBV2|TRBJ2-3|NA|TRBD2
CASSEVLAVPLDTQYF
TGTGCCAGCAGTGAGGTACTAGCGGTTCCCCTAGATACGCAGTATTTT
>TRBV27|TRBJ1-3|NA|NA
CASSFGAGNTIYF
TGTGCCAGCAGTTTCGGGGCTGGAAACACCATATATTTT
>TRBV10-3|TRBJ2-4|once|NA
CAISESYRGAKNIQYF
TGTGCCATCAGTGAGTCGTACCGGGGGGCCAAAAACATTCAGTACTTC
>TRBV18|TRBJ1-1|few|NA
CASSYRAPTNTEAFF
TGTGCCAGCTCCTACAGGGCCCCCACGAACACTGAAGCTTTCTTT
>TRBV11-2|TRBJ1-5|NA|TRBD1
CASSNRDRDQPQHF
TGTGCCAGCAGCAACCGGGACAGGGATCAGCCCCAGCATTTT
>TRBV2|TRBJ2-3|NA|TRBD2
CASSASRGERYF
TGTGCCAGCAGTGCGTCTCGGGGGGAACGTTATTTT
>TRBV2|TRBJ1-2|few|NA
CASSPQLWGYTF
TGTGCCAGCAGTCCGCAACTATGGGGCTACACCTTC
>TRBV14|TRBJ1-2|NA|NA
CASSQLDSSYGYTF
TGTGCCAGCAGCCAACTTGACAGTTCCTATGGCTACACCTTC
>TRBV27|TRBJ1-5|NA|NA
CASSLLSSAGNQPQHF
TGTGCCAGCAGTTTACTATCCAGCGCCGGCAATCAGCCCCAGCATTTT
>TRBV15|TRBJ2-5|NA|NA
CATSRAGAPTTQYF
TGTGCCACCAGCAGAGCTGGAGCGCCCACGACCCAGTACTTC
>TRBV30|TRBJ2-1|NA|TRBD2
CAWSGTSLGQFF
TGTGCCTGGAGTGGGACTAGCTTAGGGCAGTTCTTC
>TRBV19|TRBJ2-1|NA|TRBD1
CASSRTGTGVMNEQFF
TGTGCCAGTAGTAGAACCGGGACAGGGGTTATGAATGAGCAGTTCTTC